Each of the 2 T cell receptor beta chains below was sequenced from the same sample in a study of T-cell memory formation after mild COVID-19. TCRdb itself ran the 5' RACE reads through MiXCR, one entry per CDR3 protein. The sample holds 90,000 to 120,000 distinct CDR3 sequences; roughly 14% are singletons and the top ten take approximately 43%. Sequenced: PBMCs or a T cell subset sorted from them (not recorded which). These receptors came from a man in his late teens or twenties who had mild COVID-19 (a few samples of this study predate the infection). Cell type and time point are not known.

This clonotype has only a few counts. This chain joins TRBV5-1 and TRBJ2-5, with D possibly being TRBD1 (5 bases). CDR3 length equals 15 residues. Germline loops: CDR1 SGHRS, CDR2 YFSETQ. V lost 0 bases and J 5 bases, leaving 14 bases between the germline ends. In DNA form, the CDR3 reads TGCGCCAGCAGCTTGGAGGGCAGGGTTGAGGAGACCCAGTACTTC. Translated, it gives CASSLEGRVEETQYF.

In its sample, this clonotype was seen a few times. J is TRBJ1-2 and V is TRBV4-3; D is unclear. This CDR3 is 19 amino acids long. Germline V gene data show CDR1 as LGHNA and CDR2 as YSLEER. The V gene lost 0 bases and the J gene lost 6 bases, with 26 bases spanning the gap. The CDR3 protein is CASSQDTETGSADVDGYTF. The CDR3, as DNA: TGCGCCAGCAGCCAAGATACTGAAACCGGGTCAGCCGATGTGGATGGCTACACCTTC.